This is a list of T cell receptor beta chains from one sample in a study of T cell changes during pregnancy in multiple sclerosis. The protocol was immunoSEQ multiplex PCR, while the TCRdb copy is restricted to in-frame clones and leaves out a portion. Of around 68,000 clones in the sample, about nine tenths are singletons; the top ten hold about 2.2%. The material sequenced was peripheral blood, taken in the third trimester of pregnancy. These receptors all stem from a female donor in good health, enrolled as a control in a pregnancy study. The CDR3 runs from the conserved cysteine through the conserved F or W. A D gene is named only where the DNA matches it firmly. The size field is filled for only some rows; it gives once, few, many or a size class.

v_call	d_call	j_call	clone_size	cdr3_nt	cdr3_aa
TRBV29-1	-	TRBJ2-2	-	TGCAGCTTTCGACAATTGGCGAACACCGGGGAGCTGTTTTTT	CSFRQLANTGELFF
TRBV30	TRBD2	TRBJ2-2	-	TGTGCCTGGAGTGCGAGGCTAGCGGGCGGGGAGCTGTTTTTT	CAWSARLAGGELFF
TRBV19	TRBD1	TRBJ1-5	-	TGTGCCAGTAGTATGGACAGGGGATCTGGCAATCAGCCCCAGCATTTT	CASSMDRGSGNQPQHF
TRBV27	-	TRBJ2-3	-	TGTGCCAGCCGTACCTCGGGCACAGATACGCAGTATTTT	CASRTSGTDTQYF
TRBV6-6	-	TRBJ2-7	-	TGTGCCACCCGGGCCAGGGACATGGAGCAGTACTTC	CATRARDMEQYF
TRBV7-9	TRBD2	TRBJ2-1	few	TGTGCCAGCAGCTTAGGTGGGTGGACTAGCGGCTACAATGAGCAGTTCTTC	CASSLGGWTSGYNEQFF
TRBV9	TRBD2	TRBJ2-1	-	TGTGCCAGCAGCGTGACAAGTACTAGCGGGGTGAACAATGAGCAGTTCTTC	CASSVTSTSGVNNEQFF
TRBV6-8	-	TRBJ2-5	-	TGTGCCAGCAGTTCCGGCCGGACAGAAGAGACCCAGTACTTC	CASSSGRTEETQYF
TRBV18	TRBD2	TRBJ2-5	-	TGTGCCAGCTCACCAAGGACTAGCGGGGAGATAGGAGAGACCCAGTACTTC	CASSPRTSGEIGETQYF
TRBV28	TRBD2	TRBJ2-6	once	TGTGCCAGCAGTTTCCTAGCGGGAGATGGGGCCAACGTCCTGACTTTC	CASSFLAGDGANVLTF
TRBV5-5	-	TRBJ2-7	-	TGTGCCAGCAGCTTGGTTTTGCAGAGGTACGAGCAGTACTTC	CASSLVLQRYEQYF
TRBV15	TRBD1	TRBJ2-7	-	TGTGCCACCAGCAGAGATCAGGGACAGTTCTACGAGCAGTACTTC	CATSRDQGQFYEQYF
TRBV14	-	TRBJ2-7	-	TGTGCCAGCAGCAAGACTTTCTACGAGCAGTACTTC	CASSKTFYEQYF
TRBV7-9	TRBD1	TRBJ2-7	-	TGTGCCAGCAGCTTGGGACAGGGGGAACGGGACGAGCAGTACTTC	CASSLGQGERDEQYF
TRBV6-5	-	TRBJ1-2	-	TGTGCCAGCAGTTATGGTTTGTCGGATGGCTACACCTTC	CASSYGLSDGYTF
TRBV5-4	-	TRBJ2-7	once	TGTGCCAGCAGCTTGGATGGCCGCTACGAGCAGTACTTC	CASSLDGRYEQYF
TRBV11-2	-	TRBJ1-1	-	TGTGCCAGCAGCTCCCAGGCCGACACTGAAGCTTTCTTT	CASSSQADTEAFF